This T cell receptor (beta chain) derives from a study of early T cells in non-severe SARS-CoV-2 infection (dated by TCRdb to the early 2020s). Looking at the study overall: TCR sequencing used bulk RNA from unsorted whole blood, so alpha and beta chains could not be paired.

A case-control design nested within a healthcare worker cohort in London, UK, was used, with weekly nasopharyngeal swab PCR tests and blood sampling performed. Between 23 and 31 March 2020, the week of the UK lockdown, healthcare workers were enrolled and then followed up weekly for as long as 16 weeks. Concerning this clonotype itself: There is no known antigen for this receptor. Base qualities are not recorded, but no much larger clone differs from it by a single base.

What the research found in general, with its limitations: VDJdb matching was skewed toward anti-spike CD8 responses and likely underestimated virus-specific expansions by missing private and CD4 specificities.

Library method: 5' RACE. Sequencing took place on a NextSeq 500. To correct for sequencing error and PCR bias, the TCR library protocol tagged individual cDNA molecules with unique molecular identifiers. Both TCR alpha and beta chains were sequenced, and tight co-correlation was observed between alpha and beta sequence abundances in each sample. Processing in the source paper ran as follows. V gene, J gene and CDR3 annotation of TCR sequences was performed with Decombinator V4. Expanded TCRs were defined as changing significantly between any two time points under a Poisson model with p below 0.0001. Abundances of TCRs were expressed as counts per million after normalisation to the total number of TCRs sequenced in each sample. MAIT TCRs were defined by TRAV1-2 paired with TRAJ12, TRAJ20 or TRAJ33, and iNKT TCRs by TRAV10 paired with TRAJ18. VDJdb, accessed on 1 November 2021, was searched for TCRs annotated for CMV, EBV and SARS-CoV-2, and TCRs annotated for more than one antigen were excluded. The public reads were reprocessed in TCRdb via fastp at Q25 and MiXCR, keeping in-frame beta chains. CDR3 protein sequences are deduplicated, and each keeps its most common genes and DNA. These V and J calls rely on TCRdb rather than the paper's analysis. The sample table contains 25,000 to 35,000 distinct CDR3 sequences; only one count was recorded for 4.5% to 6.5% of them. Of the sample, approximately 5.8% is held by the ten largest clones.

Trimming takes 2 bases off V and 4 bases off J; junction bases not matched to a gene: 10. Measured from the cysteine to the phenylalanine, the CDR3 is 19 residues long. CDR3 DNA only is kept here, 57 bases in frame from base 1. The germline V gene gives CDR1 as MDHEN and CDR2 as SYDVKM. The chain is encoded by TRBV28 joined to TRBJ2-3; the central 15 bases match TRBD2. The sample taken for sequencing was whole blood. The sequence was obtained from an adult who was a healthcare worker with PCR-confirmed SARS-CoV-2 infection or an uninfected control (not recorded which). The nucleotide sequence is given as TGTGCCAGCAGTTTAAATTACGGGACTAGCGGGAGGAAAGCAGATACGCAGTATTTT. It codes for CASSLNYGTSGRKADTQYF.